This T cell receptor (beta chain) is drawn from a study of cytomegalovirus exposure and HLA in healthy donors. From germline, CDR1 is SGHTA and CDR2 FQGNSA. This CDR3 comprises 14 residues. With 6 bases removed from V and 3 bases from J, the gap between germline ends came to 15 bases. Study-wide findings and caveats: About 87% or about 30% of the time was how often most TCR beta V segments were productive, according to an earlier analysis. Cytomegalovirus-associated TCR beta chains were listed, numbering over 150.

Vbeta (60) and Jbeta (13) primers were used in the PCR. Method: immunoSEQ multiplex PCR; TCRdb's copy keeps in-frame clones and lacks some. The profile shows some 130,000 clones, roughly two thirds of them singletons. A remark on this clone: The antigen is not known.

The sequence was collected from a man aged 25-45 years in good health and CMV-seropositive. Material for sequencing was PBMCs. The chain uses TRBV7-2 and TRBJ2-7, with D possibly TRBD2 on 5 matching bases. CDR3 residues: CASSRGGRLYEQYF. The CDR3 DNA is TGTGCCAGCAGTCGAGGAGGACGGCTCTACGAGCAGTACTTC. The full variable domain, its missing parts supplied by reference TRBV7-2 and TRBJ2-7, is GAGVSQSPSNKVTEKGKDVELRCDPISGHTALYWYRQSLGQGLEFLIYFQGNSAPDKSGLPSDRFSAERTGGSVSTLTIQRTQQEDSAVYLCASSRGGRLYEQYFGPGTRLTVT.